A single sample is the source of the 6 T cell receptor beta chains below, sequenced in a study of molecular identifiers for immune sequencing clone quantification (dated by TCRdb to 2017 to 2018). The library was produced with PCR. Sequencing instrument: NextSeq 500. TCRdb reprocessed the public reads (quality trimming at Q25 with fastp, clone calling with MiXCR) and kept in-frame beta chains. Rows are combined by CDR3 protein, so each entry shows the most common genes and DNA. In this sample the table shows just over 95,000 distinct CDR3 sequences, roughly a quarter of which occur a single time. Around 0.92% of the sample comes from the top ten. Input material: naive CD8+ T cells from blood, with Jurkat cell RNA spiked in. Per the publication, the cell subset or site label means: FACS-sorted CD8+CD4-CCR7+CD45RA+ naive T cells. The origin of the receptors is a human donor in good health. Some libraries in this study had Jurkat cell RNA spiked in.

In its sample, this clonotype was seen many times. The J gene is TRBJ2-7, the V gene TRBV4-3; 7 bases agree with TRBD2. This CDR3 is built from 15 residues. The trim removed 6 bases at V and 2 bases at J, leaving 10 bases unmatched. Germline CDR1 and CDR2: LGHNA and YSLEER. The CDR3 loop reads CASSQQHSGAYEQYF. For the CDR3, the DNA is TGCGCCAGCAGTCAACAACACAGCGGGGCCTACGAGCAGTACTTC.

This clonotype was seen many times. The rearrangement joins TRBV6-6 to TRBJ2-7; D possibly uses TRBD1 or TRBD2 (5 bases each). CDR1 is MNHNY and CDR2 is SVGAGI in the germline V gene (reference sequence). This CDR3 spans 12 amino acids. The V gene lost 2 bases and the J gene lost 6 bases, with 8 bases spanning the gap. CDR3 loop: CASSYTGLEQYF. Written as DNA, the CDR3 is TGTGCCAGCAGTTACACGGGGCTCGAGCAGTACTTC.

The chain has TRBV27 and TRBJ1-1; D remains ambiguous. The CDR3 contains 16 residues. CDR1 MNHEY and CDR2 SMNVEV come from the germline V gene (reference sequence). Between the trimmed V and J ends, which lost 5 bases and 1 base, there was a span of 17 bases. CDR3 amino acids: CASSRRPLGANTEAFF. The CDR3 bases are TGTGCCAGCAGTCGGAGGCCATTGGGAGCGAACACTGAAGCTTTCTTT.

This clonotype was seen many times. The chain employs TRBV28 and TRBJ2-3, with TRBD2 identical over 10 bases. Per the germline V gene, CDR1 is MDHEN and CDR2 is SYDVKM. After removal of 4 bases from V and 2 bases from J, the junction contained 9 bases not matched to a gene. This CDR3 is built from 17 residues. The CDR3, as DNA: TGTGCCAGCAGTTACCCAAGAGCGGGGGGGCCCACAGATACGCAGTATTTT. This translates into CASSYPRAGGPTDTQYF.

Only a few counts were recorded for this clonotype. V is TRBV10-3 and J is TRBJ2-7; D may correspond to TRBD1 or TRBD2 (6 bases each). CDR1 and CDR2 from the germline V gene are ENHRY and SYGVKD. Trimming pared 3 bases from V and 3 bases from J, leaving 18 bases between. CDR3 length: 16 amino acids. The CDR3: CAISDPPGGYNYEQYF. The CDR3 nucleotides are TGTGCCATCAGTGACCCCCCCGGGGGCTACAACTACGAGCAGTACTTC.

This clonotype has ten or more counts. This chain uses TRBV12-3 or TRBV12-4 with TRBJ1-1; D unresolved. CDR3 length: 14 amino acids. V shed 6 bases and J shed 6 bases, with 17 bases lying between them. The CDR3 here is CASRPGLPMAEAFF. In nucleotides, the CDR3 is TGTGCCAGCAGACCCGGCCTCCCAATGGCTGAAGCTTTCTTT.